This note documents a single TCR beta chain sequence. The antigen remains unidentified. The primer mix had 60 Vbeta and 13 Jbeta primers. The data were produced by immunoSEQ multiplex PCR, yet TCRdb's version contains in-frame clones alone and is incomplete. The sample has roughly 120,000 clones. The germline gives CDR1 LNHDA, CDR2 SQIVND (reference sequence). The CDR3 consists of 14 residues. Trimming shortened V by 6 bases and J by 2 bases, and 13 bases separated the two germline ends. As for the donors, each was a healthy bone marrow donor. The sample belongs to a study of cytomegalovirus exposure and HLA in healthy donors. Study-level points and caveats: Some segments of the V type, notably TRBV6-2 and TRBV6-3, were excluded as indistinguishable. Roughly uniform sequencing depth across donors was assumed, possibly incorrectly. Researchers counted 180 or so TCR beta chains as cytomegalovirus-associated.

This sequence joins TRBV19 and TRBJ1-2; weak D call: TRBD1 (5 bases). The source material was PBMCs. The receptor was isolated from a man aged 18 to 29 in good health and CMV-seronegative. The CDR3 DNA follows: TGTGCCAGTAGCGCCTCGTCAGGGAACTATGGCTACACCTTC. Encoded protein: CASSASSGNYGYTF.